This T cell receptor beta chain was obtained from a study of blood T cell repertoires in COVID-19. Overall study: From the United States, Italy and Spain came samples of acute and convalescent COVID-19. PBMCs, B-cell-depleted T cells, or T cells were the source of the cDNA or gDNA that made up the material.

In the original analysis: Researchers report that nucleated cell counts were estimated from reference gene primer amplification. Sequencing used immunoSEQ multiplex PCR; TCRdb keeps in-frame clones, though not all of them. Clone size and V and J calls were adopted from that table, with D and trimming inferred from the DNA. The sample has around 97,000 clones; around four fifths are singletons. The source of this sequence is a man between 65 and 85 years old with acute or convalescent COVID-19. Sample: peripheral blood.

The CDR3: CASSLDWNTGELFF. CDR3 nucleotide sequence: TGCGCCAGCAGCTTGGACTGGAACACCGGGGAGCTGTTTTTT. The chain couples TRBV5-1 to TRBJ2-2; D is uncertain. V was clipped by 0 bases and J by 1 base, with 4 bases between them. This CDR3 has 14 residues. The germline V gene has CDR1 SGHRS and CDR2 YFSETQ.